This TCR beta chain was captured by sequencing in a study of blood T cells in healthy people across ages. Study overall: Per two T cells, about one barcoded beta molecule was captured through template switching.

Donors ranged from roughly 6 to 100 years old and were healthy Caucasians in Russia. For this clonotype: The antigen is not known.

A second PCR, run for about 6 to 11 cycles, used a sample-barcoded 5' primer plus a J-beta primer mix. Each CDR3 protein is one row after TCRdb ran MiXCR on the 5' RACE reads. This table holds some 640,000 distinct CDR3 sequences, approximately 30% found once. Germline V gene lookup returns CDR1 KGHSH and CDR2 LQKENI. The trim removed 2 bases at V and 11 bases at J, leaving 12 bases unmatched. CDR3 length equals 16 residues. General study points: Observed TCR beta diversity per million T cells went down as age went up. This fall followed a roughly linear course with age. A greater number of naive CD4+ cells and higher diversity distinguished long-lived donors from aged donors.

Sequencing input: blood. The sequence came from a woman of 80 years or more in good health. The chain is built from TRBV18 and TRBJ2-5; 12 positions match TRBD1. The CDR3 loop is CASSPSSGTGGNEQYF. The DNA for the CDR3 is TGTGCCAGCTCACCATCCAGCGGGACAGGGGGCAATGAGCAGTACTTC. The whole variable domain, remainder taken from reference TRBV18 and TRBJ2-5, is NAGVMQNPRHLVRRRGQEARLRCSPMKGHSHVYWYRQLPEEGLKFMVYLQKENIIDESGMPKERFSAEFPKEGPSILRIQQVVRGDSAAYFCASSPSSGTGGNEQYFGPGTRLLVL.